These T cell receptor beta chains were read from a single sample in a study of identical twins. TCRdb re-called the 5' RACE reads through MiXCR, storing one row per CDR3 protein. The sample records approximately 890,000 distinct CDR3 sequences, over 9% being singletons. These same data were also listed under a study on yellow fever vaccine responses in identical twins.

Sequencing input: PBMCs. These TCRs come from a young woman in good health. The conserved cysteine and the conserved F or W are not part of the CDR3 here. Each record gives: D gene, V gene, clone size, J gene, CDR3 protein. A D gene is named only where the DNA matches it firmly. Clone size is not always given. Where it is, it says once, few, many or a class for expanded clones.

TRBD2,TRBV3-1,many,TRBJ2-1,ASSRGRDYYNEQF
TRBD2,TRBV12-3/TRBV12-4,many,TRBJ2-1,ASSPPSGSFSYNEQF
TRBD2,TRBV20-1,-,TRBJ2-3,SVRLAGTDTQY
-,TRBV5-8,-,TRBJ1-2,ASTPRGSGSANYGYT
TRBD2,TRBV6-5,-,TRBJ2-3,ASSYTGGRDTQY
-,TRBV12-3/TRBV12-4,many,TRBJ2-5,ASGILGETQY
-,TRBV6-5,-,TRBJ1-1,ASSYGGENTEAF
-,TRBV19,-,TRBJ2-2,ASMEGANTGELF
TRBD1,TRBV5-6,few,TRBJ1-1,ASSLSDRKSEAF
-,TRBV2,-,TRBJ2-3,ASSRRPSGAEASDTQY
-,TRBV16,-,TRBJ1-5,ASSQSEGNQPQH
-,TRBV3-1,few,TRBJ1-3,ASSEIGTAPTIY
-,TRBV2,many,TRBJ2-3,ASSRDDTRTDTQY
TRBD1,TRBV11-1,-,TRBJ2-6,ASSYRTGPVGGANVLT
-,TRBV18,-,TRBJ1-2,ASSTDSSNYGYT
-,TRBV5-5,few,TRBJ2-1,ASSGSGSLPSYNEQF
-,TRBV10-3,-,TRBJ2-4,AISGDPGRNIQY
-,TRBV5-1,many,TRBJ2-3,ASSLAGSGTDTQY
TRBD2,TRBV5-1,few,TRBJ2-3,ASSSLSSGIPDTQY
-,TRBV29-1,-,TRBJ1-2,SVVPGRPDGYT
TRBD1,TRBV5-1,few,TRBJ2-6,ASSSSGTGFSGANVLT
TRBD1,TRBV4-1,-,TRBJ2-3,ASSPGTGGRVGTDTQY
-,TRBV12-3/TRBV12-4,many,TRBJ1-2,ASTSSLGPYGYT
-,TRBV12-3/TRBV12-4,many,TRBJ2-1,ASSLYPGLQGNEQF